The 11 T cell receptor beta chains given below trace back to one sample, sequenced in a study of T cell responses to AZD1222 COVID-19 vaccine (dated by TCRdb to about 2021). The library was built by means of the immunoSEQ multiplex PCR assay. TCRdb provides this immuneACCESS table in a form limited to in-frame rearrangements. Some clones are lacking; in checked studies, under half of them reflect an unresolved V gene, and why the rest are absent is not known. The sample profile shows 150,000 to 200,000 clones; about 90% of them were found once. The ten largest account for about 1.5% of the sample. The time point label here, explained by the study, means: about 28 days (+/-7) after the second vaccine dose. The input for sequencing was peripheral blood, taken 28 days after the second AZD1222 dose. The receptors come from an adult who received the AZD1222 COVID-19 vaccine.

This sequence joins TRBV11-2 and TRBJ2-4; TRBD1 aligns across 9 bases. The CDR3 spans 19 residues. V lost 1 base and J lost 1; bases outside the gene matches: 11. CDR1 is SGHAT and CDR2 is FQNNGV in the germline V gene. As DNA, the CDR3 is TGTGCCAGCAGCTTAGGGAACAGGGGGCCCTTCGGTGCCAAAAACATTCAGTACTTC. It yields the protein CASSLGNRGPFGAKNIQYF.

The rearrangement links TRBV6-2 or TRBV6-3 to TRBJ2-3; the match to TRBD2 covers 8 bases. CDR1 is MNHEY and CDR2 is SVGEGT in the germline V gene. J was trimmed by 3 bases and V by 0 bases; bases with no gene match: 8. The CDR3 has 17 amino acids. The chain's CDR3 is CASSYSIRGGLTDTQYF. The CDR3 nucleotides read TGTGCCAGCAGTTACTCGATCCGGGGGGGTCTGACAGATACGCAGTATTTT.

The chain couples TRBV27 to TRBJ2-7; D gene ambiguous. The CDR3 has 13 residues. The V and J ends lost 5 bases and 3 bases respectively, with 11 bases between them. Germline CDR1 and CDR2: MNHEY and SMNVEV (reference sequence). The CDR3 bases are TGTGCCAGCAGTCTAAAGGAAAACTACGAGCAGTACTTC. This encodes CASSLKENYEQYF.

The chain employs TRBV3-1 (or the pseudogene TRBV3-2) and TRBJ1-3; D is perhaps TRBD1 (5 bases). The CDR3 spans 15 residues. CDR1 LGHDT and CDR2 YNNKEL come from the germline V gene (reference sequence). V lost 0 bases, J lost 6 bases, and 12 bases lay in between. The CDR3 coding sequence is TGTGCCAGCAGCCAAGATATAGGGGCCCAAAACACCATATATTTT. Translated, it gives CASSQDIGAQNTIYF.

The chain links TRBV30 to TRBJ1-1; D might be TRBD1 (5 bases). The germline V and J ends were trimmed by 2 bases and 1 base, with 11 bases remaining between them. This CDR3 region has 14 residues. From germline, CDR1 is GTSNPN and CDR2 SVGIG (reference sequence). The CDR3: CAWSTGTWNTEAFF. The CDR3 DNA sequence: TGTGCCTGGAGTACTGGGACTTGGAACACTGAAGCTTTCTTT.

The chain combines TRBV10-3 with TRBJ2-2; tentative D call: TRBD1 (5 bases). Germline V lookup: CDR1 ENHRY, CDR2 SYGVKD. Trimming shortened V by 5 bases and J by 2 bases, and 9 bases separated the two germline ends. The CDR3 totals 14 residues. The CDR3 DNA is TGTGCCATCAGTCCCCAGGGAAACACCGGGGAGCTGTTTTTT. It yields the protein CAISPQGNTGELFF.

The rearrangement uses TRBV7-2 and TRBJ2-1, with 13 bases lining up with TRBD2. The CDR3 runs 15 residues. The germline gives CDR1 SGHTA, CDR2 FQGNSA. The trim removed 2 bases at V and 13 bases at J, leaving 8 bases unmatched. CDR3 sequence reads: CASSLTSGGDPVQFF. The DNA of the CDR3 is TGTGCCAGCAGCTTAACTAGCGGGGGGGACCCGGTCCAGTTCTTC. Full variable domain (remainder filled in from reference TRBV7-2 and TRBJ2-1): GAGVSQSPSNKVTEKGKDVELRCDPISGHTALYWYRQSLGQGLEFLIYFQGNSAPDKSGLPSDRFSAERTGGSVSTLTIQRTQQEDSAVYLCASSLTSGGDPVQFFGPGTRLTVL.

The chain joins TRBV7-9 to TRBJ2-7, with 15 bases that match TRBD2. Germline assignment: CDR1 SEHNR and CDR2 FQNEAQ (reference sequence). The junction had 4 bases not matched to a gene; V was cut back by 5 bases and J by 5 bases. This CDR3 region has 15 residues. This CDR3 is CASSHGTSGRNEQYF. CDR3 bases: TGTGCCAGCAGCCACGGGACTAGCGGGAGGAACGAGCAGTACTTC. Full variable domain (remainder filled in from reference TRBV7-9 and TRBJ2-7): DTGVSQNPRHKITKRGQNVTFRCDPISEHNRLYWYRQTLGQGPEFLTYFQNEAQLEKSRLLSDRFSAERPKGSFSTLEIQRTEQGDSAMYLCASSHGTSGRNEQYFGPGTRLTVT.

This chain connects TRBV7-2 to TRBJ1-2, with a weak D call TRBD1 (5 bases). Germline assignment: CDR1 SGHTA and CDR2 FQGNSA. This CDR3 comprises 14 residues. V shed 0 bases and J shed 0 bases, with 5 bases lying between them. CDR3 region: CASSLATANYGYTF. CDR3 sequence (DNA): TGTGCCAGCAGCTTAGCGACAGCTAACTATGGCTACACCTTC.

This clone was detected a few times. This chain connects TRBV30 to TRBJ2-7; TRBD1 matches at 8 bases. The V and J ends lost 0 bases and 2 bases, in that order; junction bases with no gene match: 3. CDR1 GTSNPN and CDR2 SVGIG come from the germline V gene (reference sequence). The CDR3 consists of 14 residues. CDR3 residues: CAWSVPDRAYEQYF. The CDR3 region has the DNA TGTGCCTGGAGTGTACCGGACAGGGCCTACGAGCAGTACTTC.

The rearrangement links TRBV30 to TRBJ1-1, with TRBD1 matching over 8 bases. J lost 8 bases, V lost 7 bases, and 12 bases had no gene match. Germline V gene data show CDR1 as GTSNPN and CDR2 as SVGIG (reference sequence). The CDR3 covers 13 residues. The CDR3 coding sequence is TGTGCCTCCCAGATGCAGGGGGCAGGCGAAGCTTTCTTT. This codes for CASQMQGAGEAFF. The whole variable domain, filled in from reference TRBV30 and TRBJ1-1, reads SQTIHQWPATLVQPVGSPLSLECTVEGTSNPNLYWYRQAAGRGLQLLFYSVGIGQISSEVPQNLSASRPQDRQFILSSKKLLLSDSGFYLCASQMQGAGEAFFGQGTRLTVV.